This is a list of T cell receptor beta chains from one sample in a study of STAT5B mutations in CD4+ large granular lymphocyte leukemia. The repertoire was sequenced with immunoSEQ multiplex PCR; TCRdb's copy has only in-frame clones and lacks some. The profile shows some 23,000 clones, about 70% of them singletons. Input material: CD4+ T cells from blood buffy coats. These receptor sequences come from a human donor in good health. CDR3s include the opening cysteine and the closing phenylalanine or tryptophan. The order of the fields is clone size, CDR3 length, V gene, J gene, D gene, CDR3 protein, CDR3 DNA. A D gene is named only where the DNA matches it firmly. Expanded clones are given a class, and other clones once, few, many or no size at all.

>-|17|TRBV5-4|TRBJ2-2|TRBD2
CASSTPTSGRFTGELFF
TGTGCCAGCAGCACCCCGACTAGCGGGAGGTTCACCGGGGAGCTGTTTTTT
>-|12|TRBV7-9|TRBJ1-2|TRBD1
CASSQGQNGYTF
TGTGCCAGCAGCCAGGGACAGAATGGCTACACCTTC
>-|13|TRBV18|TRBJ2-3|-
CASSRVGTDTQYF
TGTGCCAGCTCAAGAGTGGGCACAGATACGCAGTATTTT
>medium-sized|15|TRBV15|TRBJ1-4|-
CATSRDGGPSEKLFF
TGTGCCACCAGCAGAGATGGAGGGCCGAGTGAAAAACTGTTTTTT
>-|16|TRBV5-1|TRBJ1-5|-
CASSLAPAGSNQPQHF
TGCGCCAGCAGCTTGGCCCCGGCTGGGAGCAATCAGCCCCAGCATTTT
>-|14|TRBV30|TRBJ2-7|TRBD2
CAWSGLAGAYEQYF
TGTGCCTGGAGCGGGCTAGCGGGAGCCTACGAGCAGTACTTC
>-|14|TRBV10-3|TRBJ2-1|TRBD1
CAIRGQGGSNEQFF
TGTGCCATCAGGGGACAGGGGGGAAGCAATGAGCAGTTCTTC
>-|16|TRBV6-1|TRBJ2-3|TRBD2
CASSDLAGGPLDTQYF
TGTGCCAGCAGTGATTTAGCGGGGGGGCCTTTAGATACGCAGTATTTT
>-|12|TRBV7-6|TRBJ1-2|TRBD1
CASSTGQDGYTF
TGTGCCAGCAGCACGGGACAGGACGGCTACACCTTC
>-|16|TRBV7-8|TRBJ2-1|-
CASSFFSGVLYNEQFF
TGTGCCAGCAGCTTTTTTTCCGGGGTTTTATACAATGAGCAGTTCTTC
>-|12|TRBV6-1|TRBJ1-5|-
CASKDFYQPQHF
TGTGCCAGCAAGGACTTCTATCAGCCCCAGCATTTT
>-|13|TRBV5-6|TRBJ2-1|-
CASSPQGRGPRFF
TGTGCCAGCAGCCCTCAGGGTCGCGGGCCTCGGTTCTTC
>-|15|TRBV11-2|TRBJ2-3|TRBD2
CASSLAGGLLNTQYF
TGTGCCAGCAGCTTAGCGGGAGGGCTTTTAAATACGCAGTATTTT
>few|20|TRBV4-1|TRBJ2-3|TRBD2
CASSQSGLAGGWSHTDTQYF
TGCGCCAGCAGCCAATCGGGACTAGCGGGGGGGTGGTCCCACACAGATACGCAGTATTTT
>once|15|TRBV27|TRBJ1-6|TRBD1
CASSFHGQANSPLHF
TGTGCCAGCAGTTTCCATGGACAGGCTAATTCACCCCTCCACTTT
>-|17|TRBV14|TRBJ2-7|-
CASSALTAPRPPYEQYF
TGTGCCAGCAGCGCTCTTACAGCCCCTCGGCCTCCGTACGAGCAGTACTTC
>few|11|TRBV10-3|TRBJ1-1|-
CATRMTGEAFF
TGTGCCACCAGGATGACAGGAGAAGCTTTCTTT
>-|15|TRBV10-2|TRBJ2-2|TRBD2
CASTVAGMNTGELFF
TGCGCCAGCACGGTAGCGGGGATGAACACCGGGGAGCTGTTTTTT
>-|15|TRBV7-3|TRBJ1-1|-
CASSLIPGANTEAFF
TGTGCCAGCAGCTTAATTCCGGGTGCGAACACTGAAGCTTTCTTT
>-|15|TRBV19|TRBJ1-1|TRBD1
CASSIEGRQGGKAFF
TGTGCCAGTAGTATAGAGGGAAGACAGGGAGGAAAAGCTTTCTTT
>few|13|TRBV6-4|TRBJ1-1|-
CASSREASTEAFF
TGTGCCAGCAGTCGTGAAGCGTCCACTGAAGCTTTCTTT
>-|16|TRBV7-3|TRBJ2-2|-
CASSPSGTENTGELFF
TGTGCCAGCAGCCCTTCCGGGACTGAGAACACCGGGGAGCTGTTTTTT
>-|15|TRBV27|TRBJ2-1|TRBD1
CASSSGQGLINEQFF
TGTGCCAGCAGTTCGGGACAGGGGTTAATCAATGAGCAGTTCTTC
>-|15|TRBV28|TRBJ2-5|TRBD2
CASSLNSGVFETQYF
TGTGCCAGCAGTTTAAATAGCGGGGTATTCGAGACCCAGTACTTC
>few|17|TRBV13|TRBJ1-1|-
CASSLGSQTTVNTEAFF
TGTGCCAGCAGCTTAGGGTCACAGACCACAGTGAACACTGAAGCTTTCTTT
>medium-sized|16|TRBV4-2|TRBJ1-2|TRBD1
CASSPSSRTGGPGYTF
TGTGCCAGCAGCCCCAGTTCCAGGACAGGGGGCCCCGGCTACACCTTC
>-|16|TRBV9|TRBJ2-2|-
CASSLGGRWDTGELFF
TGTGCCAGCAGCCTAGGTGGTAGATGGGACACCGGGGAGCTGTTTTTT
>-|18|TRBV27|TRBJ2-7|TRBD2
CASSLSINPGGSSYEQYF
TGTGCCAGCAGTTTATCGATTAACCCGGGCGGGAGTTCATACGAGCAGTACTTC
>-|15|TRBV9|TRBJ2-3|-
CASSVSGYGTDTQYF
TGTGCCAGCAGCGTGTCAGGGTACGGGACAGATACGCAGTATTTT
>-|15|TRBV11-2|TRBJ1-2|TRBD1
CASSLDWTGVYGYTF
TGTGCCAGCAGCTTAGACTGGACAGGAGTCTATGGCTACACCTTC
>once|15|TRBV18|TRBJ2-3|-
CASSLGTGGTDTQYF
TGTGCCAGCTCACTCGGGACGGGGGGCACAGATACGCAGTATTTT
>-|16|TRBV5-8|TRBJ1-4|TRBD1
CASSLANRGRGEKLFF
TGTGCCAGCAGCTTGGCAAACAGGGGGCGAGGTGAAAAACTGTTTTTT
>few|11|TRBV30|TRBJ1-1|-
CAWGSGGRAFF
TGTGCCTGGGGGTCGGGGGGAAGAGCTTTCTTT
>-|13|TRBV28|TRBJ2-7|-
CASSLEAGREQYF
TGTGCCAGCAGTTTAGAGGCAGGGCGGGAGCAGTACTTC
>-|11|TRBV6-1|TRBJ2-1|-
CASSEPYKQFF
TGTGCCAGCAGTGAACCTTACAAGCAGTTCTTC
>-|18|TRBV5-1|TRBJ1-3|TRBD1
CASSLWTGGADSGNTIYF
TGCGCCAGCAGCCTCTGGACAGGGGGCGCAGACTCTGGAAACACCATATATTTT
>few|14|TRBV5-1|TRBJ2-7|-
CASSPDTSPYEQYF
TGCGCCAGCAGCCCGGACACCTCACCCTACGAGCAGTACTTC
>-|17|TRBV14|TRBJ2-6|-
CASSDPRDRSGANVLTF
TGTGCCAGCAGCGACCCCCGGGACCGCTCTGGGGCCAACGTCCTGACTTTC
>-|14|TRBV23-1|TRBJ1-4|-
CASSPQGKDEKLFF
TGCGCCAGCAGTCCTCAGGGTAAAGATGAAAAACTGTTTTTT
>once|14|TRBV11-3|TRBJ2-2|TRBD1
CASSGQGNTGELFF
TGTGCCAGCTCCGGACAGGGGAACACCGGGGAGCTGTTTTTT
>-|16|TRBV5-4|TRBJ2-3|-
CASSTRQGGATDTQYF
TGTGCCAGCAGCACGAGACAAGGAGGGGCCACAGATACGCAGTATTTT
>-|18|TRBV18|TRBJ2-3|TRBD2
CASSPLGTSGGSTDTQYF
TGTGCCAGCTCACCACTCGGGACTAGCGGGGGTTCCACAGATACGCAGTATTTT
>-|15|TRBV5-4|TRBJ2-1|-
CASSLEQFSYNEQFF
TGTGCCAGCAGCTTGGAACAGTTTTCCTACAATGAGCAGTTCTTC
>once|14|TRBV5-1|TRBJ2-1|TRBD2
CASSGTSGYNEQFF
TGCGCCAGCAGCGGGACTAGCGGGTACAATGAGCAGTTCTTC